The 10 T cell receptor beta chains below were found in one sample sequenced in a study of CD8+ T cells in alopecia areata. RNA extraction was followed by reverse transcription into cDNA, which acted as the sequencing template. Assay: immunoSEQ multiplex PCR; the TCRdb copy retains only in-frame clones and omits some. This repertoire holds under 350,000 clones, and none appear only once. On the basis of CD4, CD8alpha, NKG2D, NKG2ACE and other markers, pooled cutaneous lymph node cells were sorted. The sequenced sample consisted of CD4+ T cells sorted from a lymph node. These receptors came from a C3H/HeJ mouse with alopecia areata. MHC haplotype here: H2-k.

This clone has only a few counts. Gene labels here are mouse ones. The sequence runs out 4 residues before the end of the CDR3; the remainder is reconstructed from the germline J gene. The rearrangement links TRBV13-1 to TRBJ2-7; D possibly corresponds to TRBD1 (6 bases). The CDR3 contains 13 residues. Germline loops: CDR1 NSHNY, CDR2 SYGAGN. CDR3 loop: CASSERTVYEQYF. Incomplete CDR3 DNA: TGTGCCAGCAGTGAAAGGACAGTATAT.

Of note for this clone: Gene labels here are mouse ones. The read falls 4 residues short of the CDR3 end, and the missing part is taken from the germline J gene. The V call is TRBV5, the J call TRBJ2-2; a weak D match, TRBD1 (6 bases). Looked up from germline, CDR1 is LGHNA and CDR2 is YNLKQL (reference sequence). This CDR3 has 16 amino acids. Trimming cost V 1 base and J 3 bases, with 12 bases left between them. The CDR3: CASSQVQGRDTGQLYF. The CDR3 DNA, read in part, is TGTGCCAGCAGCCAAGTACAGGGAAGGGACACCGGG.

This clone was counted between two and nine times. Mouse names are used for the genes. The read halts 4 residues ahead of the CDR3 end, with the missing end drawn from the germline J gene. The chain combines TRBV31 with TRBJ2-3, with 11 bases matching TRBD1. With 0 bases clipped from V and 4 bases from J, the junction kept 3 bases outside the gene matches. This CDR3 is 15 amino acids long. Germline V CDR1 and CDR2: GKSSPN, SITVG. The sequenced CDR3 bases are TGTGCCTGGAGTCTAGGGACAGGGGGTACAGAA. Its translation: CAWSLGTGGTE. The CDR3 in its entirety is CAWSLGTGGTETLYF.

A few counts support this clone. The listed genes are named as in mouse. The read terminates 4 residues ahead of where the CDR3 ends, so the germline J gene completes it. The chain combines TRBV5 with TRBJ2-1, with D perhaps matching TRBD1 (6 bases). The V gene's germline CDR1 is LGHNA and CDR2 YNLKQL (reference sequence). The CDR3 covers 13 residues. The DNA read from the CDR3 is TGTGCCAGCAGCCACACAGGGTCCCCT. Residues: CASSHTGSP. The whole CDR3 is CASSHTGSPEQFF.

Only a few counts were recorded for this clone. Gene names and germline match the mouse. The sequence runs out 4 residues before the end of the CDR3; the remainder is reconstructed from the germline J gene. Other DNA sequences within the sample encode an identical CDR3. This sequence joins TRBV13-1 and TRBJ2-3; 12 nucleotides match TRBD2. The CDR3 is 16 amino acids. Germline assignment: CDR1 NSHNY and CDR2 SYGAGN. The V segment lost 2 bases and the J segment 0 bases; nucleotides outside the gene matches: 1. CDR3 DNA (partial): TGTGCCAGCAGTGAGGGGACTGGGGGGAGTGCAGAA. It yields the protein CASSEGTGGSAE. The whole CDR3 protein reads CASSEGTGGSAETLYF.

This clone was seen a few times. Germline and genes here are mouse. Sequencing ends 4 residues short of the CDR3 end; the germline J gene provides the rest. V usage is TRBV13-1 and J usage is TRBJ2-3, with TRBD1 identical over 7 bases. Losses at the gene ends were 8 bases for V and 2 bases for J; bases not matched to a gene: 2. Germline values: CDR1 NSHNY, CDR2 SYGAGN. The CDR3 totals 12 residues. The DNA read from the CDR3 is TGTGCCAGTACAGGGGATGCAGAA. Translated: CASTGDAE. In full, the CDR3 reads CASTGDAETLYF.

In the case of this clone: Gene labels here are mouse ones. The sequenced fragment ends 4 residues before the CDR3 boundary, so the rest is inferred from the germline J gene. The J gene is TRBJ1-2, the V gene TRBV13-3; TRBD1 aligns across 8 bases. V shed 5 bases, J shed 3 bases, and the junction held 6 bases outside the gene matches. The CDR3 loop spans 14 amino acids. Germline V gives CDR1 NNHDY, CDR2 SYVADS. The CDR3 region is CASRNGQGYSDYTF. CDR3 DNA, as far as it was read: TGTGCCAGCAGAAACGGACAGGGCTACTCC.

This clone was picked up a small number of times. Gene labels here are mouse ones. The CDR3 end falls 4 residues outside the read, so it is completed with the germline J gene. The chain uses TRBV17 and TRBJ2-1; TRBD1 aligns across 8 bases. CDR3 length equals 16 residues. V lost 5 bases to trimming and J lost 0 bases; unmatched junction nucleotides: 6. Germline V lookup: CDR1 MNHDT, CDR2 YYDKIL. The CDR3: CASSPGQAINYAEQFF. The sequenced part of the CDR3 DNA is TGTGCTAGCAGTCCGGGACAGGCGATTAACTATGCT.

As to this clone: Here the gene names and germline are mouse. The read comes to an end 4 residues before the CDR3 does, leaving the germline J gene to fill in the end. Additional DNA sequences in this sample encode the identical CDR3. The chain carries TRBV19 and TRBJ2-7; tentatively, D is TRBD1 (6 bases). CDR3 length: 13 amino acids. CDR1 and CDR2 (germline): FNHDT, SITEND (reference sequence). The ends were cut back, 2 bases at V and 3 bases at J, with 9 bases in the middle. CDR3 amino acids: CASSMRDNYEQYF. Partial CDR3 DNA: TGTGCCAGCAGTATGAGGGACAACTAT.

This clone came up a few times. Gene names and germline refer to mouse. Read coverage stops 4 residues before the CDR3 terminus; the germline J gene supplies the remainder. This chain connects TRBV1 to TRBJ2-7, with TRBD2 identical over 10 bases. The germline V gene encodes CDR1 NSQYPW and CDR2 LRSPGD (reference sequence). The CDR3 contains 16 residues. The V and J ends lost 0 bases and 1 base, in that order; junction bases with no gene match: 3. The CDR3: CTCSAETGLGSYEQYF. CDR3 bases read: TGCACCTGCAGTGCAGAAACGGGACTGGGGTCCTAT.